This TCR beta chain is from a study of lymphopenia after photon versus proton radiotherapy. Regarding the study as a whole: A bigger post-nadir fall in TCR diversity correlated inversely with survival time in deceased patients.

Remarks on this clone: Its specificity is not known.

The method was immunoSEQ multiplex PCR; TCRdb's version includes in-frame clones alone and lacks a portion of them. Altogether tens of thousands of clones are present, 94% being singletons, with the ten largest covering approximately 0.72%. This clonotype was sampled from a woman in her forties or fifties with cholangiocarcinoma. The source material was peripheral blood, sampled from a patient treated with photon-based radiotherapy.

The CDR3 sequence: CASSLTDGYTF. CDR3 coding DNA: TGTGCCAGCAGCCTGACAGATGGCTACACCTTC. V gene TRBV28 combines with J gene TRBJ1-2, with D perhaps matching TRBD1 (5 bases). The CDR3 covers 11 residues. The V gene lost 6 bases and the J gene lost 6 bases, with 8 bases spanning the gap. Germline CDR1 reads MDHEN; CDR2 reads SYDVKM.